This T cell receptor beta chain was captured by sequencing in a study of T cells in Graves' hyperthyroidism and ophthalmopathy. Overall study: Peripheral blood sampling occurred at initial diagnosis, before any treatment. Overall study results and limits: Peripheral blood also featured most of the thyroid clonotypes expanded above 0.001. Ophthalmopathy, as predicted by the model, came a median approximately 6.5 months after the prediction.

This clonotype was seen more than once but under ten times. As yet, its antigen is unknown. Newly diagnosed hyperthyroidism patients aged 18 to 65 years had disease lasting under 2 months. Germline CDR1 and CDR2: MNHNS and SASEGT. The CDR3 is made up of 14 amino acids. V trimming: 6 bases; J trimming: 4 bases; junction bases outside the gene matches: 8. Amplified TCR beta CDR3 regions came from RNA transcripts. Carried out on the TCR CDR3, a first-round RT-PCR used the HTBI primer set. TCRdb itself ran the multiplex PCR reads through MiXCR, one entry per CDR3 protein. The table lists a few hundred thousand distinct CDR3 sequences, around 15% of them singletons.

J is TRBJ1-2 and V is TRBV6-1; TRBD1 agrees at 7 bases. Sample: blood. The sequence was collected from a woman in her late teens or twenties with Graves' hyperthyroidism. DNA of the CDR3: TGTGCCAGCAGACCTGGGACAGATCTCTATGGCTACACCTTC. This encodes CASRPGTDLYGYTF.